This is a list of T cell receptor beta chains from one sample in a study of CD8 T cells in ankylosing spondylitis. TCRdb recomputed calls from the 5' RACE reads with MiXCR, one row per CDR3 protein. Of about 450,000 distinct CDR3 sequences listed, roughly 25% are singletons. The specimen sequenced was blood, either unsorted or a sorted T cell fraction (not recorded which). These receptors came from a male donor with ankylosing spondylitis. Each CDR3 is given with its conserved first and last residue. The order of the fields is J gene, V gene, D gene, clone size, CDR3 DNA, CDR3 protein. D genes are given only for firm matches. Rows may omit the clone size; those that give it use once, few, many or a size class.

j_gene: TRBJ1-1
v_gene: TRBV10-3
d_gene: TRBD1
abundance: few
CDR3nt: TGTGCCATCAGTGAGTCGAGGGACAGCTACATGAACACTGAAGCTTTCTTT
CDR3aa: CAISESRDSYMNTEAFF

j_gene: TRBJ2-2
v_gene: TRBV5-1
d_gene: TRBD1
abundance: few
CDR3nt: TGCGCCAGCAGCATCGACAGGGCGAACACCGGGGAGCTGTTTTTT
CDR3aa: CASSIDRANTGELFF

j_gene: TRBJ1-5
v_gene: TRBV4-1
d_gene: .
abundance: once
CDR3nt: TGCGCCAGCAGCCAAGATTTCCGTGGGGCGTCAGGGGTAAGACAGCCCCAGCATTTT
CDR3aa: CASSQDFRGASGVRQPQHF

j_gene: TRBJ1-5
v_gene: TRBV10-2
d_gene: TRBD1
abundance: few
CDR3nt: TGCGCCAGTAGACAGGGGATAGATCAGCCCCAGCATTTT
CDR3aa: CASRQGIDQPQHF

j_gene: TRBJ1-1
v_gene: TRBV20-1
d_gene: .
abundance: .
CDR3nt: TGCAGTGCTGACCTCGGGAGGGCGAGGACTGAAGCTTTCTTT
CDR3aa: CSADLGRARTEAFF

j_gene: TRBJ2-1
v_gene: TRBV24-1
d_gene: TRBD2
abundance: few
CDR3nt: TGTGCCACCAGAGGGACTAGCGGAGTCAATGAGCAGTTCTTC
CDR3aa: CATRGTSGVNEQFF

j_gene: TRBJ1-1
v_gene: TRBV4-2
d_gene: .
abundance: .
CDR3nt: TGTGCCAGCAGCCCGAGACGCTGGTCGCGGACTGAAGCTTTCTTT
CDR3aa: CASSPRRWSRTEAFF

j_gene: TRBJ2-2
v_gene: TRBV5-1
d_gene: .
abundance: few
CDR3nt: TGCGCCAGCAGCTTGTTATCAGGCCAGAACACCGGGGAGCTGTTTTTT
CDR3aa: CASSLLSGQNTGELFF

j_gene: TRBJ2-5
v_gene: TRBV4-2
d_gene: .
abundance: few
CDR3nt: TGTGCCAGCAGCCGGGACCCGGGAGTTCAAGAGACCCAGTACTTC
CDR3aa: CASSRDPGVQETQYF

j_gene: TRBJ2-1
v_gene: TRBV6-4
d_gene: TRBD1
abundance: .
CDR3nt: TGTGCCAGCAGAGCGGACAGGTTTCTCGATGAGCAGTTCTTC
CDR3aa: CASRADRFLDEQFF

j_gene: TRBJ1-2
v_gene: TRBV19
d_gene: .
abundance: .
CDR3nt: TGTGCCAGTTCAAATCAGGGGAGTCGAAATGGCTACACCTTC
CDR3aa: CASSNQGSRNGYTF

j_gene: TRBJ2-3
v_gene: TRBV5-1
d_gene: TRBD2
abundance: .
CDR3nt: TGCGCCAGCAGCTTGGCCTTTGCTAGCGGGACAGATACGCAGTATTTT
CDR3aa: CASSLAFASGTDTQYF

j_gene: TRBJ1-2
v_gene: TRBV7-2
d_gene: .
abundance: many
CDR3nt: TGTGCCAGCAGTCCGGACGGAGACTATGGCTACACCTTC
CDR3aa: CASSPDGDYGYTF

j_gene: TRBJ1-1
v_gene: TRBV5-5
d_gene: TRBD1
abundance: few
CDR3nt: TGTGCCAGCAGCTGGACCGGGGACAGGGGCACTGAAGCTTTCTTT
CDR3aa: CASSWTGDRGTEAFF

j_gene: TRBJ1-2
v_gene: TRBV7-2
d_gene: .
abundance: .
CDR3nt: TGTGCCAGCAGCTTAGCGGTCGCTCCGAACTATGGCTACACCTTC
CDR3aa: CASSLAVAPNYGYTF

j_gene: TRBJ2-1
v_gene: TRBV3-1
d_gene: TRBD2
abundance: .
CDR3nt: TGTGCCAGCAGCCAAAAGACCCCGACTAGCCCGATAAAGTACAATGAGCAGTTCTTC
CDR3aa: CASSQKTPTSPIKYNEQFF

j_gene: TRBJ1-5
v_gene: TRBV6-1
d_gene: .
abundance: .
CDR3nt: TGTGCCAGCAGTGAAAAGTGGGATCAGCCCCAGCATTTT
CDR3aa: CASSEKWDQPQHF

j_gene: TRBJ1-5
v_gene: TRBV12-3/TRBV12-4
d_gene: TRBD1
abundance: .
CDR3nt: TGTGCCAGCAGTTCCGGGACAGGGTACAATCAGCCCCAGCATTTT
CDR3aa: CASSSGTGYNQPQHF

j_gene: TRBJ2-3
v_gene: TRBV14
d_gene: .
abundance: few
CDR3nt: TGTGCCAGCAGCCAACTGCAGGACGCAGATACGCAGTATTTT
CDR3aa: CASSQLQDADTQYF

j_gene: TRBJ1-1
v_gene: TRBV5-1
d_gene: .
abundance: few
CDR3nt: TGCGCCAGCTCGGGGTCCGAAGCTGTTATCTCTGAAGCTTTCTTT
CDR3aa: CASSGSEAVISEAFF

j_gene: TRBJ2-2
v_gene: TRBV5-1
d_gene: .
abundance: .
CDR3nt: TGCGCCAGCAGCTTGGCGAAGAACACCGGGGAGCTGTTTTTT
CDR3aa: CASSLAKNTGELFF

j_gene: TRBJ2-7
v_gene: TRBV5-6
d_gene: .
abundance: .
CDR3nt: TGTGCCAGCAGCCAGCCCTCCGATGGGTTGGACGAGCAGTACTTC
CDR3aa: CASSQPSDGLDEQYF

j_gene: TRBJ2-2
v_gene: TRBV7-2
d_gene: .
abundance: .
CDR3nt: TGTGCCAGCAGCCCCCGGGGTAGCCGACACACCGGGGAGCTGTTTTTT
CDR3aa: CASSPRGSRHTGELFF

j_gene: TRBJ2-1
v_gene: TRBV25-1
d_gene: .
abundance: few
CDR3nt: TGTGCCAGCAGTGATGTCAATGAGCAGTTCTTC
CDR3aa: CASSDVNEQFF

j_gene: TRBJ2-1
v_gene: TRBV3-1
d_gene: TRBD1
abundance: .
CDR3nt: TGTGCCAGCAGGCGGACAGGGGGCAACAATGAGCAGTTCTTC
CDR3aa: CASRRTGGNNEQFF

j_gene: TRBJ1-5
v_gene: TRBV24-1
d_gene: .
abundance: .
CDR3nt: TGTGCCACCAGTGATCGATTCTCCGGGACTCTAGACAATCAGCCCCAGCATTTT
CDR3aa: CATSDRFSGTLDNQPQHF

j_gene: TRBJ2-6
v_gene: TRBV20-1
d_gene: .
abundance: .
CDR3nt: TGCAGTGCCAGGCAGTGGGGCGTTGGGGCCAACGTCCTGACTTTC
CDR3aa: CSARQWGVGANVLTF

j_gene: TRBJ1-2
v_gene: TRBV7-2
d_gene: .
abundance: .
CDR3nt: TGTGCCAGCAGCTTAAGTAGAAACTATGGCTACACCTTC
CDR3aa: CASSLSRNYGYTF

j_gene: TRBJ2-3
v_gene: TRBV5-1
d_gene: TRBD1
abundance: .
CDR3nt: TGCGCCAGCAGCTCCGACAGGGGGCCCCCAGATACGCAGTATTTT
CDR3aa: CASSSDRGPPDTQYF

j_gene: TRBJ1-2
v_gene: TRBV6-2/TRBV6-3
d_gene: .
abundance: .
CDR3nt: TGTGCCAGCCTACGGTCCCCAGCTAACTATGGCTACACCTTC
CDR3aa: CASLRSPANYGYTF

j_gene: TRBJ2-3
v_gene: TRBV6-1
d_gene: .
abundance: few
CDR3nt: TGTGCCAGCAGTGAAGGCGCTTGGGGGGATACGCAGTATTTT
CDR3aa: CASSEGAWGDTQYF

j_gene: TRBJ1-5
v_gene: TRBV5-1
d_gene: .
abundance: many
CDR3nt: TGCGCCAGCAGCTTGGCGGGGATGAATCAGCCCCAGCATTTT
CDR3aa: CASSLAGMNQPQHF

j_gene: TRBJ2-2
v_gene: TRBV5-1
d_gene: TRBD1
abundance: .
CDR3nt: TGCGCCAGCAGCTCCGGGACAGTGAACACCGGGGAGCTGTTTTTT
CDR3aa: CASSSGTVNTGELFF

j_gene: TRBJ2-1
v_gene: TRBV20-1
d_gene: .
abundance: many
CDR3nt: TGCAGTGCCCCACCCCGGGACTACAATGAGCAGTTCTTC
CDR3aa: CSAPPRDYNEQFF

j_gene: TRBJ1-5
v_gene: TRBV27
d_gene: .
abundance: few
CDR3nt: TGTGCCAGCAGTGCCCAACAGGGATGGGGCAATCAGCCCCAGCATTTT
CDR3aa: CASSAQQGWGNQPQHF

j_gene: TRBJ2-1
v_gene: TRBV12-3/TRBV12-4
d_gene: TRBD1
abundance: .
CDR3nt: TGTGCCAGCAGTCCCGGGGGACAGGGGGGCCATGCGAGTGAGCAGTTCTTC
CDR3aa: CASSPGGQGGHASEQFF

j_gene: TRBJ2-3
v_gene: TRBV27
d_gene: TRBD1
abundance: .
CDR3nt: TGTGCCAGCAGTTTCTGGGACAGGGGAGATACGCAGTATTTT
CDR3aa: CASSFWDRGDTQYF

j_gene: TRBJ1-1
v_gene: TRBV5-1
d_gene: TRBD1
abundance: few
CDR3nt: TGCGCCAGCAGCTTGGCCAGTACAGGGGGCGTGAACACTGAAGCTTTCTTT
CDR3aa: CASSLASTGGVNTEAFF

j_gene: TRBJ2-5
v_gene: TRBV5-1
d_gene: TRBD1
abundance: .
CDR3nt: TGCGCCAGCAGACCAGCGACAGGGTCTCAAGAGACCCAGTACTTC
CDR3aa: CASRPATGSQETQYF

j_gene: TRBJ2-1
v_gene: TRBV12-3/TRBV12-4
d_gene: TRBD2
abundance: many
CDR3nt: TGTGCCAGCAGTCCTGAGGAGGGTGCGGGAGTCTTCAACAATGAGCAGTTCTTC
CDR3aa: CASSPEEGAGVFNNEQFF

j_gene: TRBJ2-3
v_gene: TRBV9
d_gene: .
abundance: .
CDR3nt: TGTGCCAGCACCCCATCCGGGCTAATCACAGATACGCAGTATTTT
CDR3aa: CASTPSGLITDTQYF

j_gene: TRBJ2-3
v_gene: TRBV7-2
d_gene: .
abundance: .
CDR3nt: TGTGCCAGCAGCTTATCTCCTTGGACCCCGGGGGCAGATACGCAGTATTTT
CDR3aa: CASSLSPWTPGADTQYF

j_gene: TRBJ2-2
v_gene: TRBV5-1
d_gene: .
abundance: few
CDR3nt: TGCGCCAGCAGCCCCCTAACCTCGGGTGACGGGGAGCTGTTTTTT
CDR3aa: CASSPLTSGDGELFF

j_gene: TRBJ2-4
v_gene: TRBV4-2
d_gene: .
abundance: few
CDR3nt: TGTGCCAGCGGGGGACCCAAAAACATTCAGTACTTC
CDR3aa: CASGGPKNIQYF

j_gene: TRBJ1-4
v_gene: TRBV12-3/TRBV12-4
d_gene: .
abundance: .
CDR3nt: TGTGCCAGCAGTTTAGTGGGCAGGCGAACTAATGAAAAACTGTTTTTT
CDR3aa: CASSLVGRRTNEKLFF

j_gene: TRBJ2-7
v_gene: TRBV5-1
d_gene: TRBD2
abundance: .
CDR3nt: TGCGCCAGCAGCTCCGGGACTAACCTCGTCGAGCAGTACTTC
CDR3aa: CASSSGTNLVEQYF

j_gene: TRBJ2-1
v_gene: TRBV29-1
d_gene: .
abundance: many
CDR3nt: TGCAGCGTCGGGACTCGGAGAGGCGAGCAGTTCTTC
CDR3aa: CSVGTRRGEQFF